The T cell receptor beta chain described here comes from a study of T cell repertoires in cytomegalovirus infection. Study background: Recently identified HLA-C-restricted and well-studied HLA-B-restricted CMV epitopes were used.

V was trimmed by 4 bases and J by 6 bases, leaving 29 bases between them. Per germline, CDR1 SGHRS and CDR2 YFSETQ. CDR3 length: 19 residues. TCRdb analysed the reads with MiXCR anew, one entry per CDR3 protein. Of around 750,000 distinct CDR3 sequences listed, about 33% are singletons. This clonotype was seen only a few times. What it binds is not known. The sample here was cultured CD8+ T cells from PBMCs, taken from culture after CMV antigen stimulation. V is TRBV5-1 and J is TRBJ2-1, with D tentatively TRBD1 (6 bases). The clonotype comes from a human donor in good health (CMV status not recorded). Some clones in this sample may be carry-over from other donors' samples. The CDR3 DNA is TGCGCCAGCAGCATACGACAGGATTTTGTCGGGCGCAACGGCAATGAGCAGTTCTTC. The encoded protein is CASSIRQDFVGRNGNEQFF.